This T cell receptor beta chain comes out of a study of T-cell memory formation after mild COVID-19. Overall study findings and caveats: While clones contracting from day 15 to 85 were balanced between CD4 and CD8, later expanders leaned CD4+. The authors did not confirm SARS-CoV-2 specificity of second-wave clones peaking day 37. Some responding clones appeared in pre-infection memory, suggesting cross-reactive memory joined.

As concerns this clonotype: Its antigen remains unknown.

The CDR3 loop spans 14 amino acids. CDR1 SGHRS and CDR2 YFSETQ come from the germline V gene. V gave up 0 bases and J gave up 2 bases, with 9 bases separating them. Constant-segment primers and 5'RACE yielded cDNA libraries for TCR alpha and TCR beta, each carrying sample barcodes and UMIs. TCRdb reanalysed the 5' RACE reads using MiXCR and keeps one entry per CDR3 protein. This table has approximately 200,000 distinct CDR3 sequences, about a sixth appearing once. The rearrangement uses TRBV5-1 and TRBJ2-7; possibly TRBD1 for D (6 bases). Input material: PBMCs or a T cell subset sorted from them (not recorded which). The receptor comes from an adult woman who had mild COVID-19 (a few samples of this study predate the infection). Cell type and time point are not known. The CDR3 spells CASSLGGQTYEQYF. In DNA form, the CDR3 reads TGCGCCAGCAGCTTGGGTGGACAGACCTACGAGCAGTACTTC.